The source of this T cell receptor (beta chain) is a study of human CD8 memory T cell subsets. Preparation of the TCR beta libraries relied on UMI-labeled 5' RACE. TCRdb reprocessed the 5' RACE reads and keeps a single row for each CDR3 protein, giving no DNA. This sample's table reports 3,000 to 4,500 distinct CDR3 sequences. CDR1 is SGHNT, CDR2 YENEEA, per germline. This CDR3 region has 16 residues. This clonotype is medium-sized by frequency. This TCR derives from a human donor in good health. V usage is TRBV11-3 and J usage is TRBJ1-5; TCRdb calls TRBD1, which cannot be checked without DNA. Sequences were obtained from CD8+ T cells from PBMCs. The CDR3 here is CATLGEGGRCNQPQHF.